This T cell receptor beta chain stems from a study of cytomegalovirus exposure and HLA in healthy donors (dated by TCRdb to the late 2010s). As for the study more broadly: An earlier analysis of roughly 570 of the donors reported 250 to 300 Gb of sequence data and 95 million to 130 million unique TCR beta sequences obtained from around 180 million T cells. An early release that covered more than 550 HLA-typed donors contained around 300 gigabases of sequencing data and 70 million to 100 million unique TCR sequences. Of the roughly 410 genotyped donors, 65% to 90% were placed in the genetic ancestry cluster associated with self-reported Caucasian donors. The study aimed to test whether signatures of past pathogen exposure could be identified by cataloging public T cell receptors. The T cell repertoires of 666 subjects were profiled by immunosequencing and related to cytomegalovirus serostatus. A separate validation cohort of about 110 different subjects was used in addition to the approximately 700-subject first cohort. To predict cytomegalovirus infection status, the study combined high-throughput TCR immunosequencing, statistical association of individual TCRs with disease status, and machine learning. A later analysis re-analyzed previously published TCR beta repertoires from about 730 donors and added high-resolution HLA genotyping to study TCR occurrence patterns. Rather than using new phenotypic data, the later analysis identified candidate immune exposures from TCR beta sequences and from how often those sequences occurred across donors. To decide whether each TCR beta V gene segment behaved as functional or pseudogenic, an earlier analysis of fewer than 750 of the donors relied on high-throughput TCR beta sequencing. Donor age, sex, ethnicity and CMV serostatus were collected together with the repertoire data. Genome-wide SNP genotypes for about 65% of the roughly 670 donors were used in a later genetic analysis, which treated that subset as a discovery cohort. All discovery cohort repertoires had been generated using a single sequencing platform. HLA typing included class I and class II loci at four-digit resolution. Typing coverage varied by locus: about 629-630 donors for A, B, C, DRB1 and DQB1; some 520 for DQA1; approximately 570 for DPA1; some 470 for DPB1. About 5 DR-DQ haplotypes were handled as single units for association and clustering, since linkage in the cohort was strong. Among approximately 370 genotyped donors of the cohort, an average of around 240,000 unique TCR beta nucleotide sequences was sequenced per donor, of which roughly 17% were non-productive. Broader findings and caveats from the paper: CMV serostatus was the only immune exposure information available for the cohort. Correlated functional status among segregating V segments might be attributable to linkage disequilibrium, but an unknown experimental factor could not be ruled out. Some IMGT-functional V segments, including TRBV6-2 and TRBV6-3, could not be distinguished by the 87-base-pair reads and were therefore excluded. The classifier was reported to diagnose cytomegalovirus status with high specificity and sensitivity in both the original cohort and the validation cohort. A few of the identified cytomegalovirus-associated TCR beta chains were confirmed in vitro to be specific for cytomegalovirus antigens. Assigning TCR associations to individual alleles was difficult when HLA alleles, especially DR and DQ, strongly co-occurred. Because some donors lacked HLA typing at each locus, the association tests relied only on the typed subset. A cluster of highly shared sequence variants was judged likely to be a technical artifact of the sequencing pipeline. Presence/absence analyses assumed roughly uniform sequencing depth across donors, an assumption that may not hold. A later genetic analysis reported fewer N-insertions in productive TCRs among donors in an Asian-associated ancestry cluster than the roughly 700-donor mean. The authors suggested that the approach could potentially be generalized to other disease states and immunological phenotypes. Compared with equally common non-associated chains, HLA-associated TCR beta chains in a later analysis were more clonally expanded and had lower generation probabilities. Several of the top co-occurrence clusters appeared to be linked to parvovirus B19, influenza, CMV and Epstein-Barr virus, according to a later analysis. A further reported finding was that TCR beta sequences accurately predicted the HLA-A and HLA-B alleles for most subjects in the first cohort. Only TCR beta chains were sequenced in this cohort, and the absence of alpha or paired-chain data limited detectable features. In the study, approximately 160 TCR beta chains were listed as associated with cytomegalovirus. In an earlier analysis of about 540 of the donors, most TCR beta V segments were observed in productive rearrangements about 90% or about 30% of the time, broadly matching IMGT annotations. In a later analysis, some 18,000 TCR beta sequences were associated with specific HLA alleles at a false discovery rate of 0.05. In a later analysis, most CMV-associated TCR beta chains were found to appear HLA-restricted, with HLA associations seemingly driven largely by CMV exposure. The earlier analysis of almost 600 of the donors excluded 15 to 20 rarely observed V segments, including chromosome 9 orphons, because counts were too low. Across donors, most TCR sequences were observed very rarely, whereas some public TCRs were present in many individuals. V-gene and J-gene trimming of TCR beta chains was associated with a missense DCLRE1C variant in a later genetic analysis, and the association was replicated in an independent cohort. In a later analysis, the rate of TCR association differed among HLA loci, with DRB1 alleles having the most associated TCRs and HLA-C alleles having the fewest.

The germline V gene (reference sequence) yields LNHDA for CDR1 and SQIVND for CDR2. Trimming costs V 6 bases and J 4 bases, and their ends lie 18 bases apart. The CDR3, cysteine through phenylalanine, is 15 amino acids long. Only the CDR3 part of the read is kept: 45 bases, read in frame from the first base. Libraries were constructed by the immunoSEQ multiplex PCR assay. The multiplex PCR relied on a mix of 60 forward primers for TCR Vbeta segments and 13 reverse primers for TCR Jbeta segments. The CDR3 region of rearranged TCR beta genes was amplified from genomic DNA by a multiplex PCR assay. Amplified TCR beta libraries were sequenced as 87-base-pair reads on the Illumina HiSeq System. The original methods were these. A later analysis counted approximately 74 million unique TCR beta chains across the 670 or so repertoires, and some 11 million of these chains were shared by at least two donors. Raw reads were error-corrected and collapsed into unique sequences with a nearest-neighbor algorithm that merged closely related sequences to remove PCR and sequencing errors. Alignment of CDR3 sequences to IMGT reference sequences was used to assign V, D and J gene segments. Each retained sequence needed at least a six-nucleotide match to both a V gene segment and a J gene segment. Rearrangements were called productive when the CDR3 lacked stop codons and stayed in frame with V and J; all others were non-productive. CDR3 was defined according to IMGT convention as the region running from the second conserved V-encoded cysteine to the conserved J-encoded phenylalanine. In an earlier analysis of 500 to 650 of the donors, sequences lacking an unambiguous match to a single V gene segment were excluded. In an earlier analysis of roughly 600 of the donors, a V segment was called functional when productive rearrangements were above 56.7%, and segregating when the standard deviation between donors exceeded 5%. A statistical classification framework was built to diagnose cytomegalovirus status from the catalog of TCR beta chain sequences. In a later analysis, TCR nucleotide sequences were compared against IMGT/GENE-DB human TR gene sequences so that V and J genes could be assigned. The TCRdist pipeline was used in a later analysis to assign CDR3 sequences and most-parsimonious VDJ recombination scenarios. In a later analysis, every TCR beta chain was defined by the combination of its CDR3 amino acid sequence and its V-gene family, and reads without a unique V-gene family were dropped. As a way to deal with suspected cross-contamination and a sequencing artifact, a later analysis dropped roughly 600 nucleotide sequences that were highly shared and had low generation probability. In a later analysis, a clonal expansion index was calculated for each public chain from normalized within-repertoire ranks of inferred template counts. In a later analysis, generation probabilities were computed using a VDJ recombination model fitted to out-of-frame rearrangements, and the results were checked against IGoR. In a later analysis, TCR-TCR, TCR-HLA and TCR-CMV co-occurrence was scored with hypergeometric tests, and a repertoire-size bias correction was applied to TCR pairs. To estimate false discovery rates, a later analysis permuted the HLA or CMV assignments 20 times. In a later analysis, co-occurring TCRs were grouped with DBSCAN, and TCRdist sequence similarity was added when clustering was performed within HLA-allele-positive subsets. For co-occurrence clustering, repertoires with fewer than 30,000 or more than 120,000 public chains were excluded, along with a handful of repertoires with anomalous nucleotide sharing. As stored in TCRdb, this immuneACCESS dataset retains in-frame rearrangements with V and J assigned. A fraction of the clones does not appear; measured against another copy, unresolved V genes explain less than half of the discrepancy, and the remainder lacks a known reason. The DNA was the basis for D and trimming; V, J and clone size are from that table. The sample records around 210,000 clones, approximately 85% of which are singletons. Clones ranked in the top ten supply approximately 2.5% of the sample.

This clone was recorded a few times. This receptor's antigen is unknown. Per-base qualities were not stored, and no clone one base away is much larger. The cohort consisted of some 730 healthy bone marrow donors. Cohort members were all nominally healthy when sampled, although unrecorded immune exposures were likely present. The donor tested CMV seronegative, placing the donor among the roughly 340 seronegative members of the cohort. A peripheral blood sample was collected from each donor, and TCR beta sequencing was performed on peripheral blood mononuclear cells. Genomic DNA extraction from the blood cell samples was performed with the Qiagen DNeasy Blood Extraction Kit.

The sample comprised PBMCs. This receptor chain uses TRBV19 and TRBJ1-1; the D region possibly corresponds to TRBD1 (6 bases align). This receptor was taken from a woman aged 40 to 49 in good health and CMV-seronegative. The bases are TGTGCCAGTAGGCCCCGGGACACTATCGTCACTGAAGCTTTCTTT. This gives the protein CASRPRDTIVTEAFF.